What follows are 6 T cell receptor beta chains derived from one specimen sequenced in a study of PD-1 and CTLA-4 blockade in melanoma. Sequenced by immunoSEQ multiplex PCR; TCRdb stores in-frame clones only, minus some. The sample holds tens of thousands of clones; approximately 90% are singletons and the top ten take about 8.6%. The source material was CD8+ T cells from peripheral blood, sampled from a patient given anti-PD-1 treatment. The source of these receptors is a human donor with melanoma.

This clone was recorded once. V is TRBV29-1 and J is TRBJ2-7; 10 bases are shared with TRBD2. V trimming: 0 bases; J trimming: 5 bases; junction bases outside the gene matches: 4. Germline V gene data show CDR1 as SQVTM and CDR2 as ANQGSEA. The CDR3 has 14 amino acids. The CDR3 nucleotides read TGCAGCGTTGAAGATCCCCTAGCGGGAGACGAGCAGTACTTC. Translating it yields CSVEDPLAGDEQYF.

The chain links TRBV27 to TRBJ1-1; 8 bases agree with TRBD1. Trimming took 6 bases from V and 1 from J; bases not matched to a gene: 4. The CDR3 is 14 residues long. Per germline, CDR1 MNHEY and CDR2 SMNVEV (reference sequence). The DNA for the CDR3 is TGTGCCAGCAGGGACGGGACAGGGAACACTGAAGCTTTCTTT. Translated, it gives CASRDGTGNTEAFF.

The chain is built from TRBV30 and TRBJ2-3; D may be TRBD2 (7 bases). CDR1 GTSNPN and CDR2 SVGIG come from the germline V gene (reference sequence). Trimming cost V 3 bases and J 1 base, with 11 bases left between them. The CDR3 loop spans 14 amino acids. CDR3: CAWRGGAGTDTQYF. The DNA for the CDR3 is TGTGCCTGGAGAGGGGGGGCGGGCACAGATACGCAGTATTTT.

This clone was seen a single time. The genes are TRBV27 and TRBJ2-1; a possible D gene is TRBD1 (6 bases). The germline gives CDR1 MNHEY, CDR2 SMNVEV (reference sequence). V was shortened by 5 bases and J by 2 bases, with 10 bases between the two germline ends. The CDR3 contains 14 residues. CDR3 in amino acids: CASSPGQTYNEQFF. The CDR3 DNA sequence: TGTGCCAGCAGTCCGGGACAAACCTACAATGAGCAGTTCTTC.

The CDR3 nucleotides read TGTGCCAGCGGACAAATGGGTCCCTCCTACAATGAGCAGTTCTTC. Translating gives CASGQMGPSYNEQFF. The chain has TRBV27 and TRBJ2-1; TRBD1 might be the D (5 bases). Per the germline V gene, CDR1 is MNHEY and CDR2 is SMNVEV (reference sequence). The CDR3 contains 15 residues. V lost 8 bases and J 0 bases, leaving 14 bases between the germline ends.

This sequence joins TRBV27 and TRBJ2-1; 14 nucleotides line up with TRBD2. The CDR3 loop spans 19 amino acids. V lost 5 bases, J lost 0 bases, and 9 bases stayed unmatched. Germline values: CDR1 MNHEY, CDR2 SMNVEV (reference sequence). This CDR3 reads CASSPGLAGGPFSYNEQFF. CDR3 in DNA: TGTGCCAGCAGTCCCGGACTAGCGGGGGGACCCTTCTCCTACAATGAGCAGTTCTTC.